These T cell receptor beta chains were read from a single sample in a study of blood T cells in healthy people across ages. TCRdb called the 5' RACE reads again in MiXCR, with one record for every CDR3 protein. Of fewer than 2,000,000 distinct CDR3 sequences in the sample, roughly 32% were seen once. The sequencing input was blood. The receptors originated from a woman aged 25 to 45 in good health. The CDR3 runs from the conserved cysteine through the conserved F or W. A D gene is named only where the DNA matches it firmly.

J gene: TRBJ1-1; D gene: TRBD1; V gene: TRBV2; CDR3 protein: CASSAERGLTEAFF
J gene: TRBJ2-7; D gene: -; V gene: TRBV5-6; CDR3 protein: CASSLAWRKSYNEQYF
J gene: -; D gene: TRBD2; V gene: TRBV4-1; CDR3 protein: CASSQTISGGLYEQYF
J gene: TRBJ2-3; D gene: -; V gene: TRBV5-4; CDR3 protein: CASSSSVSRSTDTQYF
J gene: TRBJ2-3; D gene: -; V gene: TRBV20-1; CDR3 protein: CSARDEGVTQYF
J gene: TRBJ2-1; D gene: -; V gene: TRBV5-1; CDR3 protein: CASSVDTFTYNEQFF
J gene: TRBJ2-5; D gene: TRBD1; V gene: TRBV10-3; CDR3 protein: CAIRTTGVRETQYF
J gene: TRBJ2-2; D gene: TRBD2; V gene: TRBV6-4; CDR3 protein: CASSVTAGVVTGELFF
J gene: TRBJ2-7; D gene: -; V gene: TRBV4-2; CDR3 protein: CASSPQGGASYEQYF
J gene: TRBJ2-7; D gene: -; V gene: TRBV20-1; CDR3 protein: CSARGGGSYEQYF
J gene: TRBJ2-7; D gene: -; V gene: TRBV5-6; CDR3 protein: CASSFSQGMAYEQYF
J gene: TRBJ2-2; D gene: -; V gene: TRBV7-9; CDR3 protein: CASISDTNTGELFF
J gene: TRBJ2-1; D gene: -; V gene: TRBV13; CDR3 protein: CASSLGWGGPYNEQFF
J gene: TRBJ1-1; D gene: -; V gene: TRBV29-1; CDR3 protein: CSVAGTGFSNTEAFF
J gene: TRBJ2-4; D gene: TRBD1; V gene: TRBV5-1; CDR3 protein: CAGSFPEQGRYIQYF
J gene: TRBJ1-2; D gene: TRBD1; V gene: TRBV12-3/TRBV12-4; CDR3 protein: CASISTGVYGYTF
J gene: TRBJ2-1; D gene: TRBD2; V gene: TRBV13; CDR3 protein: CASSAAGTSLNHEQFF
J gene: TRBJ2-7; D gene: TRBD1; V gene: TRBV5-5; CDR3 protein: CASSLGQGKDYEQYF
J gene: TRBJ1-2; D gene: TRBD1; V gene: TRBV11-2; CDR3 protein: CASSDLSGGYGYTF
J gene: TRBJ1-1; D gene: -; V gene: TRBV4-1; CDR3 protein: CASSQGGGKMANTEAFF
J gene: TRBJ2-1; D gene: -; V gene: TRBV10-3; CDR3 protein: CAITPTPQTARNEQFF
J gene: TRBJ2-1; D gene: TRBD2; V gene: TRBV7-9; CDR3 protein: CASRSIAGEYNEQFF
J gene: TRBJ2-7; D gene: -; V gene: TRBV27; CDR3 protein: CASSASSDSSYEQYF
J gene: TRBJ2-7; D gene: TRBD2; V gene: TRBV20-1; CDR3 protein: CSATKAAGGTYEQYF
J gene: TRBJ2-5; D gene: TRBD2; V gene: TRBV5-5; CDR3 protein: CASRVLAGGPGETQYF
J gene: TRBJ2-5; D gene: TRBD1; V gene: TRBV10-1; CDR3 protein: CASSATPGQGGEETQYF
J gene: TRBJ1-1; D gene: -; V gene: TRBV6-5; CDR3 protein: CASRSQSTEAFF
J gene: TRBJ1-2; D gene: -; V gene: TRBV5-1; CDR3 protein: CASSPRRGAYGYTF
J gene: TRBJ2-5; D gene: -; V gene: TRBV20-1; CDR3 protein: CSARENFQETQYF
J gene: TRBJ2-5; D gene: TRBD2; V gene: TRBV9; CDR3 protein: CASSVPQAGGQETQYF
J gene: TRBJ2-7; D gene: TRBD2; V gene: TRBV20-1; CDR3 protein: CSARDGSGSSYEQYF
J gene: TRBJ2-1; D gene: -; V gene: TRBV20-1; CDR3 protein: CSATARGRLNEQFF
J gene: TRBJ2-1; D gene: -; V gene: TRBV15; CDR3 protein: CATSRDFGTLSYNEQFF
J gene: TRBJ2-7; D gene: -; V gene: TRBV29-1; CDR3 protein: CSVEFSSSDEQYF
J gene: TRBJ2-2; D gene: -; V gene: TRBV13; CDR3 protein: CASSFGGQGFVGELFF
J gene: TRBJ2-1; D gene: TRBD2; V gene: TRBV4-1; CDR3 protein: CASSHGGREAKNELFF
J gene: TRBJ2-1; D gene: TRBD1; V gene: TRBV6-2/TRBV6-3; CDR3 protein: CASSPSGTGVLDEQFF
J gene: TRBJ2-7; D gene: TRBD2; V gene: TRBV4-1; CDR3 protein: CASSLGLAGGIYEQYF
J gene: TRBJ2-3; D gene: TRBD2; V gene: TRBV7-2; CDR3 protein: CASSLEQLAGDTQYF
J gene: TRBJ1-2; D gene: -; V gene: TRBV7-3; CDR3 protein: CASSLTRTASGYGYTF
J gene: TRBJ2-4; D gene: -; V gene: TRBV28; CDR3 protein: CASSFPDSYQNIQYF